These 27 T cell receptor beta chains came from one sample sequenced in a study of T cell responses to AZD1222 COVID-19 vaccine. The method was immunoSEQ multiplex PCR; TCRdb's version includes in-frame clones alone and lacks a portion of them. Of 180,000 or so clones listed, just over 90% were seen once; the top ten hold about 4%. Sequencing was performed on peripheral blood, taken on day 0 of AZD1222 vaccination. These receptors were obtained from an adult in good health.

The rearrangement joins TRBV12-5 to TRBJ1-5; TRBD1 might be the D (5 bases). This CDR3 has 15 residues. The germline gives CDR1 LGHNT, CDR2 FRNRAP. The V and J ends lost 6 bases and 3 bases respectively, with 15 bases between them. CDR3 loop: CASGASGTFNQPQHF. For the CDR3, the DNA is TGTGCTAGTGGAGCGAGTGGGACCTTCAATCAGCCCCAGCATTTT.

In the case of this clone: One end of the junction varies from germline; a read error may be responsible. The chain carries TRBV25-1 and TRBJ1-3, with a weak D call TRBD1 (6 bases). The CDR3 has 14 amino acids. CDR1 is MGHDK, CDR2 SYGVNS, per germline. CDR3 sequence: CASSGTASGSTIYF. As DNA, the CDR3 is TGTGCCAGCAGTGGGACAGCCTCTGGAAGCACCATATATTTT.

V gene TRBV11-1 combines with J gene TRBJ1-1, with TRBD1 as a possible D gene (5 bases). V was cut by 5 bases and J by 2 bases, with 12 bases left in between. CDR3 length equals 14 residues. Germline V CDR1 and CDR2: SGHAT, FQDESV (reference sequence). The CDR3 DNA follows: TGTGCCAGCAGCCTGGGACGGCACAACACTGAAGCTTTCTTT. This gives the protein CASSLGRHNTEAFF.

The rearrangement links TRBV14 to TRBJ2-3; 7 nucleotides align to TRBD2. The CDR3 has 15 amino acids. V lost 4 bases to trimming and J lost 0 bases; unmatched junction nucleotides: 4. CDR1 is SGHDN and CDR2 is FVKESK in the germline V gene. The CDR3 region has the DNA TGTGCCAGCAGCCTTCAAGCGGGGAGCACAGATACGCAGTATTTT. Residues: CASSLQAGSTDTQYF.

This sequence joins TRBV3-1 (or the pseudogene TRBV3-2) and TRBJ1-2; the D gene is possibly TRBD1 (6 bases). Between the trimmed V and J ends, which lost 5 bases and 8 bases, there was a span of 18 bases. The germline CDR1 and CDR2 sequences are LGHDT and YNNKEL (reference sequence). This CDR3 is built from 14 residues. As DNA, the CDR3 is TGTGCCAGCAGCGCATCGGGGGCCAGGGGAGGCTACACCTTC. This gives the protein CASSASGARGGYTF.

The chain combines TRBV11-3 with TRBJ2-1, with D possibly being TRBD2 (6 bases). The V end was cut by 4 bases, the J end by 6 bases, with 16 bases between. The CDR3 has 15 amino acids. CDR1 and CDR2 from the germline V gene are SGHNT and YENEEA. In DNA form, the CDR3 reads TGTGCCAGCAGCTCCACCGGAGGGAAGGGCAATGAGCAGTTCTTC. Its protein product is CASSSTGGKGNEQFF. Full variable domain (missing parts from reference TRBV11-3 and TRBJ2-1): EAGVVQSPRYKIIEKKQPVAFWCNPISGHNTLYWYLQNLGQGPELLIRYENEEAVDDSQLPKDRFSAERLKGVDSTLKIQPAELGDSAVYLCASSSTGGKGNEQFFGPGTRLTVL.

The chain is built from TRBV7-6 and TRBJ2-1; 10 nucleotides agree with TRBD1. Germline CDR1 and CDR2: SGHVS and FNYEAQ. Trimming cost V 7 bases and J 0 bases; bases outside gene matches: 6. This CDR3 has 16 amino acids. CDR3 residues: CASTQTGGFSYNEQFF. The CDR3 DNA sequence: TGTGCCAGCACCCAGACAGGGGGCTTCTCCTACAATGAGCAGTTCTTC. The full variable domain, completed using reference TRBV7-6 and TRBJ2-1, is GAGVSQSPRYKVTKRGQDVALRCDPISGHVSLYWYRQALGQGPEFLTYFNYEAQQDKSGLPNDRFSAERPEGSISTLTIQRTEQRDSAMYRCASTQTGGFSYNEQFFGPGTRLTVL.

The chain carries TRBV9 and TRBJ2-1; 7 positions agree with TRBD2. The V and J ends lost 0 bases and 3 bases, in that order; junction bases with no gene match: 15. This CDR3 comprises 19 residues. Germline CDR1 and CDR2: SGDLS and YYNGEE. This CDR3 reads CASSVGLGEGGFGYNEQFF. CDR3 in DNA: TGTGCCAGCAGCGTAGGACTTGGGGAGGGCGGCTTTGGCTACAATGAGCAGTTCTTC.

About this clone itself: A junction end diverges from the germline sequence, so it may reflect a read error. This chain uses TRBV4-2 with TRBJ1-2, with 9 bases identical to TRBD1. The CDR3 is made up of 21 amino acids. In germline, CDR1 is LGHNA, CDR2 YNFKEQ. The CDR3 here is CASSQGPTGGVFLGTLGGYTF. CDR3 DNA sequence: TGTGCGAGCAGCCAAGGCCCCACAGGGGGCGTTTTTCTGGGGACCCTGGGGGGCTACACCTTC.

The chain links TRBV7-9 to TRBJ2-3; tentatively, D is TRBD1 or TRBD2 (5 bases each). Between the trimmed V and J ends, which lost 3 bases and 0 bases, there was a span of 19 bases. The germline V gene has CDR1 SEHNR and CDR2 FQNEAQ (reference sequence). CDR3 size: 18 residues. For the CDR3, the DNA is TGTGCCAGCAGCTTCTTGACGGGACCTCGATCTAGCACAGATACGCAGTATTTT. It is translated as CASSFLTGPRSSTDTQYF. Looking up the rest from reference TRBV7-9 and TRBJ2-3 gives the full variable domain: DTGVSQNPRHKITKRGQNVTFRCDPISEHNRLYWYRQTLGQGPEFLTYFQNEAQLEKSRLLSDRFSAERPKGSFSTLEIQRTEQGDSAMYLCASSFLTGPRSSTDTQYFGPGTRLTVL.

DNA for the CDR3: TGTGCCAGCAGTTTGTGGTTGTCGGACGGGGAGCTGTTTTTT. Encoded protein: CASSLWLSDGELFF. The V gene is TRBV27, the J gene TRBJ2-2; D uncertain. Between the trimmed V and J ends, which lost 3 bases and 7 bases, there was a span of 12 bases. Looked up from germline, CDR1 is MNHEY and CDR2 is SMNVEV (reference sequence). This CDR3 region has 14 residues.

The chain is built from TRBV16 and TRBJ1-2, with 7 bases lining up with TRBD1. V was pared by 3 bases and J by 4 bases, with 5 bases of the junction left unmatched. The CDR3 runs to 14 residues. Per germline, CDR1 KGHSY and CDR2 FQNENV. The CDR3: CASSQTRGFYGYTF. For the CDR3, the DNA is TGTGCCAGCAGCCAGACCAGGGGGTTCTATGGCTACACCTTC.

The chain carries TRBV7-2 and TRBJ1-4, with a tentative D call TRBD1 (6 bases). Germline lookup yields CDR1 SGHTA and CDR2 FQGNSA. The CDR3 covers 15 residues. Deletions cut 5 bases from V and 4 bases from J, with 14 bases between. CDR3 DNA sequence: TGTGCCAGCAGCGCGATGGACAGTTTTAATGAAAAACTGTTTTTT. Translation gives CASSAMDSFNEKLFF.

The chain joins TRBV10-1 to TRBJ2-1, with TRBD2 identical over 10 bases. With V trimmed by 0 bases and J by 3 bases, 11 bases remained unmatched. The CDR3 sequence is 19 residues long. Germline loops: CDR1 WNHNN, CDR2 SYGVQD (reference sequence). The CDR3 loop is CASSESGSGRAGGYNEQFF. The CDR3 DNA follows: TGCGCCAGCAGTGAGTCAGGGAGCGGGAGGGCCGGGGGCTACAATGAGCAGTTCTTC.

The chain combines TRBV12-5 with TRBJ2-5; D unresolved. Trimming removed 0 bases at V and 4 bases at J, with 6 bases between. Germline CDR1 is LGHNT and CDR2 is FRNRAP. CDR3 size: 13 residues. The CDR3: CASGLVEAETQYF. The DNA for the CDR3 is TGTGCTAGTGGTTTGGTCGAAGCAGAGACCCAGTACTTC.

The J gene is TRBJ1-2, the V gene TRBV7-9; D is undetermined. V gave up 6 bases and J gave up 4 bases, with 12 bases separating them. Germline CDR1 SEHNR, CDR2 FQNEAQ (reference sequence). CDR3 length equals 13 residues. For the CDR3, the DNA is TGTGCCAGCAGTTACGGGGAGGGCTATGGCTACACCTTC. Amino acid sequence: CASSYGEGYGYTF. The full variable domain, rest sourced from reference TRBV7-9 and TRBJ1-2, is DTGVSQNPRHKITKRGQNVTFRCDPISEHNRLYWYRQTLGQGPEFLTYFQNEAQLEKSRLLSDRFSAERPKGSFSTLEIQRTEQGDSAMYLCASSYGEGYGYTFGSGTRLTVV.

The CDR3 DNA sequence: TGTGCCAGCAGCGTTACCGGGACAGGGGGCTGGACTGAAGCTTTCTTT. Residues: CASSVTGTGGWTEAFF. The chain combines TRBV5-8 with TRBJ1-1; 12 bases are a match to TRBD1. CDR1 and CDR2 from the germline V gene are SGHTS and YDEGEE. The CDR3 length is 16 residues. The trim removed 4 bases at V and 5 bases at J, leaving 9 bases unmatched.

CDR3 sequence (DNA): TGTGCCAGCTCACCGCGCACGACAGCTACTGAAGCTTTCTTT. Translation: CASSPRTTATEAFF. The chain links TRBV18 to TRBJ1-1, with D maybe TRBD1 (5 bases). There are 14 residues in the CDR3. Germline loops: CDR1 KGHSH, CDR2 LQKENI. V gave up 3 bases and J gave up 5 bases, with 13 bases separating them.

The chain employs TRBV2 and TRBJ2-7; 9 bases fit TRBD2. Per the germline V gene, CDR1 is SNHLY and CDR2 is FYNNEI. V was clipped by 10 bases and J by 2 bases; unmatched bases: 12. The CDR3 is made up of 15 amino acids. The CDR3 sequence is CATQGREGLTYEQYF. In DNA, the CDR3 is TGTGCCACCCAGGGGCGGGAGGGCCTAACCTACGAGCAGTACTTC.

V gene TRBV6-4 combines with J gene TRBJ1-1; D gene ambiguous. The V gene's germline CDR1 is MRHNA and CDR2 SNTAGT. Trimming removed 4 bases at V and 4 bases at J, with 10 bases between. This CDR3 is built from 13 residues. CDR3 bases: TGTGCCAGCAGTGTCGGGGTGAGCACTGAAGCTTTCTTT. This gives the protein CASSVGVSTEAFF.

This chain links TRBV29-1 with TRBJ1-2, with D uncertain. The germline gives CDR1 SQVTM, CDR2 ANQGSEA. The CDR3 contains 15 residues. Trimming took 3 bases from V and 0 from J, leaving 14 bases between them. CDR3 loop: CSVDKVGTSNYGYTF. The CDR3, as DNA: TGCAGCGTTGATAAGGTCGGCACCTCTAACTATGGCTACACCTTC. Together with reference TRBV29-1 and TRBJ1-2, the CDR3 gives the full variable domain: SAVISQKPSRDICQRGTSLTIQCQVDSQVTMMFWYRQQPGQSLTLIATANQGSEATYESGFVIDKFPISRPNLTFSTLTVSNMSPEDSSIYLCSVDKVGTSNYGYTFGSGTRLTVV.

V and J are TRBV6-5 and TRBJ1-1; D may be TRBD1 (5 bases). The CDR3 consists of 14 residues. The germline gives CDR1 MNHEY, CDR2 SVGAGI. Trimming cost V 4 bases and J 3 bases, with 12 bases left between them. The CDR3 DNA follows: TGTGCCAGCAGTTTCTTATCGACAGACACTGAAGCTTTCTTT. Translation gives CASSFLSTDTEAFF.

The V gene is TRBV2, the J gene TRBJ1-5, with D perhaps matching TRBD1 (6 bases). V lost 5 bases to trimming and J lost 2 bases, with 13 bases between them. Germline V lookup: CDR1 SNHLY, CDR2 FYNNEI. This CDR3 is built from 15 residues. The CDR3 bases are TGTGCCAGCAGTCCACAGGGATGGGGCAATCAGCCCCAGCATTTT. Its translation: CASSPQGWGNQPQHF. Complete variable domain (other parts from reference TRBV2 and TRBJ1-5): EPEVTQTPSHQVTQMGQEVILRCVPISNHLYFYWYRQILGQKVEFLVSFYNNEISEKSEIFDDQFSVERPDGSNFTLKIRSTKLEDSAMYFCASSPQGWGNQPQHFGDGTRLSIL.

CDR3 sequence: CASSYLSSSSYNEQFF. CDR3 nucleotides: TGTGCCAGCAGCTACCTTAGCTCAAGCTCCTACAATGAGCAGTTCTTC. The chain combines TRBV6-5 with TRBJ2-1; no clear D. The CDR3 covers 16 residues. Germline-derived CDR1 and CDR2 are MNHEY and SVGAGI. V was shortened by 6 bases and J by 0 bases, with 15 bases between the two germline ends.

The J gene is TRBJ1-2, the V gene TRBV6-4; D uncertain. The CDR3 is made up of 14 amino acids. V lost 2 bases to trimming and J lost 8 bases, with 15 bases between them. CDR1 is MRHNA and CDR2 is SNTAGT in the germline V gene. The CDR3 DNA sequence: TGTGCCAGCAGTGACCTAAACCGGGAGGGCGGCTACACCTTC. This gives the protein CASSDLNREGGYTF.

The chain joins TRBV27 to TRBJ1-1; D ambiguous. CDR3 length equals 12 residues. The germline V and J ends were trimmed by 2 bases and 6 bases, with 7 bases remaining between them. The V gene's germline CDR1 is MNHEY and CDR2 SMNVEV (reference sequence). CDR3 sequence reads: CASSLNRAEAFF. Here the CDR3 DNA reads TGTGCCAGCAGTTTAAACCGGGCTGAAGCTTTCTTT.

The CDR3: CASSPRLGQETQYF. The CDR3 DNA follows: TGTGCCAGCAGCCCTCGACTAGGCCAAGAGACCCAGTACTTC. The chain has TRBV4-2 and TRBJ2-5; D is possibly TRBD2 (6 bases). V lost 4 bases to trimming and J lost 1 base, with 10 bases between them. The CDR3 consists of 14 residues. Germline loops: CDR1 LGHNA, CDR2 YNFKEQ.